This TCR beta chain appears in the sequencing data of a study of blood T cell repertoires in COVID-19. Study-wide background: The cDNA or gDNA used as material had been derived from T cells, B-cell-depleted T cells, or PBMCs.

The repertoire was sequenced with immunoSEQ multiplex PCR; TCRdb's copy has only in-frame clones and lacks some. Of about 100,000 clones listed, around four fifths are singletons. The CDR3 is 15 amino acids. The V and J ends lost 2 bases and 4 bases respectively, with 12 bases between them. Germline loops: CDR1 SGHTA, CDR2 FQGNSA. The receptor was derived from a woman in her 70s with acute or convalescent COVID-19. This chain uses TRBV7-2 with TRBJ1-5; possibly TRBD1 for D (6 bases). Material for sequencing was peripheral blood. Here the CDR3 reads CASSLTGRGNQPQHF. The CDR3 DNA sequence: TGTGCCAGCAGCTTAACAGGGCGGGGGAATCAGCCCCAGCATTTT.